The 18 T cell receptor beta chains listed next were all sequenced from one sample in a study of post-analysis software for immune sequencing data. Study findings and constraints: About 5 TRBV segments occurring more often in patients than controls included TRBV5-6, TRBV5-1 and TRBV20-1.

Their antigens remain unidentified. Unique molecular identifiers featured in each of the TCR beta cDNA libraries. One entry per CDR3 protein results from TCRdb running MiXCR on the PCR reads. The table has around 770,000 distinct CDR3 sequences, roughly 50% seen once. The sequencing sample was made of blood. The receptor source for this set is a girl aged 5 to 17 with multiple sclerosis.

The chain is built from TRBV12-3 or TRBV12-4 and TRBJ2-7; tentatively, D is TRBD1 (6 bases). This CDR3 has 14 residues. V was cut by 6 bases and J by 6 bases, with 18 bases left in between. The CDR3 region is CASSLNRAVSEQYF. DNA of the CDR3: TGTGCCAGCAGCCTGAACAGGGCGGTGAGCGAGCAGTACTTC.

The chain employs TRBV27 and TRBJ2-1, with D maybe TRBD2 (6 bases). The CDR3 extends over 14 amino acids. V was clipped by 2 bases and J by 4 bases, with 9 bases between them. The germline gives CDR1 MNHEY, CDR2 SMNVEV (reference sequence). DNA for the CDR3: TGTGCCAGCAGTTTACTAGCGCCGTACAATGAGCAGTTCTTC. This gives the protein CASSLLAPYNEQFF.

V usage is TRBV20-1 and J usage is TRBJ2-7; the match to TRBD2 covers 8 bases. The J call could be wrong; TRBJ2-5 is a better fit for the DNA end. The CDR3 runs 13 residues. Germline V lookup: CDR1 DFQATT, CDR2 SNEGSKA (reference sequence). In DNA form, the CDR3 reads TGCAGTGCTACAGCGGGAGTCAGGGAGACCCAGTACTTC. Protein sequence: CSATAGVRETQYF.

This clonotype was seen a few times. The chain uses TRBV6-5 and TRBJ2-1; TRBD2 matches 8 bases. The closer fit of TRBJ2-7 to the DNA end suggests the J call may be wrong. Germline loops: CDR1 MNHEY, CDR2 SVGAGI. The CDR3 has 15 amino acids. The CDR3 reads CASSYTGLVDNEQYF. The CDR3 DNA is TGTGCCAGCAGTTACACGGGACTAGTGGACAATGAGCAGTACTTC.

This clonotype was detected a few times. The CDR3 coding sequence is TGTGCCAGCAGCCCCTATGGCTACACCTTC. This sequence encodes CASSPYGYTF. V gene TRBV4-2 combines with J gene TRBJ1-2, with no clear D. The V end lost 4 bases, the J end lost 4 bases, and 1 base lay between the germline ends. The CDR3 has 10 residues. Germline values: CDR1 LGHNA, CDR2 YNFKEQ.

This clonotype was detected a few times. V usage is TRBV7-2 and J usage is TRBJ2-7, with TRBD1 as a possible D gene (5 bases). The J call may be wrong; the DNA end is better matched by TRBJ2-5. The CDR3 totals 15 residues. Germline V gene lookup returns CDR1 SGHTA and CDR2 FQGNSA. The CDR3 region has the DNA TGTGCCAGCAGCTTAGCGTGGACAACGAAAGAGACCCAGTACTTC. Its protein is CASSLAWTTKETQYF.

The chain carries TRBV29-1 and TRBJ2-1, with 13 bases that match TRBD2. J was trimmed by 11 bases and V by 3 bases; bases with no gene match: 7. From germline, CDR1 is SQVTM and CDR2 ANQGSEA. The CDR3 length is 14 residues. The CDR3 spells CSVDQGLAGSQQFF. CDR3 sequence (DNA): TGCAGCGTTGACCAGGGACTAGCGGGAAGTCAGCAGTTCTTC.

This sequence joins TRBV27 and TRBJ1-5; D not certain. The CDR3 extends over 16 amino acids. Germline V gene data show CDR1 as MNHEY and CDR2 as SMNVEV (reference sequence). V gave up 4 bases and J gave up 1 base, with 14 bases separating them. The DNA of the CDR3 is TGTGCCAGCAGTTCTGGTACAGCGGGGAGCAATCAGCCCCAGCATTTT. Translated, it gives CASSSGTAGSNQPQHF.

This clonotype has just a few counts. The CDR3 reads CSAKDGAAYETQYF. The CDR3 nucleotides are TGCAGTGCTAAAGACGGGGCGGCCTACGAGACCCAGTACTTC. V usage is TRBV20-1 and J usage is TRBJ2-7; D possibly matches TRBD1 or TRBD2 (5 bases each). The J call could be wrong; TRBJ2-5 is a better fit for the DNA end. This CDR3 spans 14 amino acids. Germline CDR1 reads DFQATT; CDR2 reads SNEGSKA (reference sequence).

This clonotype was counted a single time. The V call is TRBV4-2, the J call TRBJ2-3; D uncertain. The CDR3 has 15 amino acids. The germline CDR1 and CDR2 sequences are LGHNA and YNFKEQ. V was trimmed by 1 base and J by 2 bases, leaving 10 bases between them. The CDR3 DNA is TGTGCCAGCAGCCAAGGTCCAGGCCTCACAGATACGCAGTATTTT. It codes for CASSQGPGLTDTQYF.

About this clonotype: This may be a read error, as it is one base from a much larger clone. V is TRBV20-1 and J is TRBJ1-2; tentative D call: TRBD1 (6 bases). Per the germline V gene, CDR1 is DFQATT and CDR2 is SNEGSKA (reference sequence). V lost 1 base and J 8 bases, leaving 20 bases between the germline ends. The CDR3 runs 15 residues. CDR3 sequence reads: CSARGLNRAGKGYTF. For the CDR3, the DNA is TGCAGTGCTAGAGGTCTAAACAGGGCGGGGAAAGGCTACACCTTC.

This sequence joins TRBV28 and TRBJ2-4; TRBD2 matches 7 bases. Germline assignment: CDR1 MDHEN and CDR2 SYDVKM. J lost 13 bases, V lost 4 bases, and 7 bases had no gene match. CDR3 length equals 12 residues. The CDR3 nucleotides are TGTGCCAGCAGTTCCCCCGTCGGGGGGCAGTACTTC. It is translated as CASSSPVGGQYF.

This sequence joins TRBV5-1 and TRBJ2-7; 10 bases line up with TRBD1. V was clipped by 0 bases and J by 3 bases; unmatched bases: 6. Germline V gene sequence: CDR1 SGHRS, CDR2 YFSETQ. The CDR3 sequence is 16 residues long. The CDR3 loop is CASSLDGQGGLYEQYF. CDR3 DNA: TGCGCCAGCAGCTTGGACGGACAGGGGGGCCTCTACGAGCAGTACTTC.

V usage is TRBV3-1 and J usage is TRBJ2-7, with D perhaps TRBD1 or TRBD2 (5 bases each). The germline gives CDR1 LGHDT, CDR2 YNNKEL (reference sequence). The CDR3 totals 14 residues. Trimming stripped 0 bases from V and 4 bases from J, with 10 bases between. CDR3 DNA: TGTGCCAGCAGCCAAGACGGATGGGGGTACGAGCAGTACTTC. Translation: CASSQDGWGYEQYF.

In its sample, this clonotype was seen a few times. The V gene is TRBV7-9, the J gene TRBJ2-5, with D tentatively TRBD1 (6 bases). Germline CDR1 reads SEHNR; CDR2 reads FQNEAQ (reference sequence). This CDR3 comprises 15 residues. Trimming removed 4 bases at V and 1 base at J, with 13 bases between. The CDR3 protein is CASSSPGDRQETQYF. In nucleotides, the CDR3 is TGTGCCAGCAGCTCCCCAGGGGACCGCCAAGAGACCCAGTACTTC.

V and J are TRBV7-2 and TRBJ2-2; 16 nucleotides match TRBD2. Germline CDR1 SGHTA, CDR2 FQGNSA. The CDR3 length is 19 residues. V trimming: 4 bases; J trimming: 6 bases; junction bases outside the gene matches: 11. CDR3 sequence reads: CASSWSGLAGGSIPGELFF. The CDR3 coding sequence is TGTGCCAGCAGCTGGTCGGGACTAGCGGGAGGGTCTATTCCCGGGGAGCTGTTTTTT.

This clonotype was observed a handful of times. The J gene is TRBJ2-1, the V gene TRBV4-2; D uncertain. V dropped 4 bases and J dropped 9 bases, with 13 bases sitting between them. The CDR3 sequence is 13 residues long. Germline lookup yields CDR1 LGHNA and CDR2 YNFKEQ. As DNA, the CDR3 is TGTGCCAGCAGCCCATTGATGATGGGTGAGCAGTTCTTC. It encodes CASSPLMMGEQFF.

This clonotype was seen a handful of times. The chain employs TRBV9 and TRBJ2-3; D ambiguous. Germline V gene sequence: CDR1 SGDLS, CDR2 YYNGEE. The ends were cut back, 4 bases at V and 5 bases at J, with 11 bases in the middle. The CDR3 runs to 13 residues. DNA for the CDR3: TGTGCCAGCAGCATCCGGGCACTAGATACGCAGTATTTT. Amino acid sequence: CASSIRALDTQYF.